The 27 T cell receptor beta chains in this list originate from one sample, sequenced in a study of spatial heterogeneity in lung cancer. The time point is: sample taken at primary tumor resection. TCRdb analysed the 5' RACE reads with MiXCR anew, one entry per CDR3 protein. Altogether 6,500 to 8,500 distinct CDR3 sequences are present, 9.7% being singletons, with the ten largest covering about 23%. The material was normal lung tissue next to the tumor, obtained at surgery. The receptors were sampled from a male donor with early-stage non-small cell lung cancer.

This clonotype appeared many times. The chain recombines TRBV7-3 with TRBJ2-1; weak D call: TRBD1 (5 bases). The germline CDR1 and CDR2 sequences are SGHTA and FQGTGA. V was shortened by 1 base and J by 6 bases, with 10 bases between the two germline ends. The CDR3 spans 14 residues. The CDR3 sequence: CASSLSRVFNEQFF. The CDR3 nucleotides read TGTGCCAGCAGCTTAAGCAGGGTATTCAATGAGCAGTTCTTC. Combining the CDR3 with reference TRBV7-3 and TRBJ2-1 gives the whole variable domain GAGVSQTPSNKVTEKGKYVELRCDPISGHTALYWYRQSLGQGPEFLIYFQGTGAADDSGLPNDRFFAVRPEGSVSTLKIQRTERGDSAVYLCASSLSRVFNEQFFGPGTRLTVL.

This clonotype was seen repeatedly, ten times or more. This chain links TRBV12-3 or TRBV12-4 with TRBJ2-2; TRBD1 might be the D (6 bases). The CDR3 totals 15 residues. The germline V and J ends were trimmed by 5 bases and 3 bases, with 13 bases remaining between them. CDR3: CASSTDRRYTGELFF. CDR3 DNA: TGTGCCAGCAGTACCGACAGGCGATACACCGGGGAGCTGTTTTTT.

For the CDR3, the DNA is TGTGCCAGCAGCGCTCCCTCAGGGGGCAGGTTAGAGACCCAGTACTTC. Amino acid sequence: CASSAPSGGRLETQYF. The chain has TRBV7-9 and TRBJ2-5, with 8 bases lining up with TRBD1. V gave up 5 bases and J gave up 4 bases; unmatched junction bases: 12. CDR1 SEHNR and CDR2 FQNEAQ come from the germline V gene (reference sequence). This CDR3 region has 16 residues.

This clonotype was seen more than once but under ten times. CDR3 in DNA: TGTGCCAGCAGAACACAGGGGGCTAATGGCTACACCTTC. Its translation: CASRTQGANGYTF. The J gene is TRBJ1-2, the V gene TRBV2; 9 bases align to TRBD1. Trimming at V came to 6 bases and at J to 6 bases, leaving 5 bases not matched to a gene. Germline V lookup: CDR1 SNHLY, CDR2 FYNNEI. The CDR3 length is 13 residues.

Ten or more counts support this clonotype. The chain couples TRBV28 to TRBJ1-5; D call uncertain. CDR1 and CDR2 from the germline V gene are MDHEN and SYDVKM. Trimming took 1 base from V and 2 from J, leaving 6 bases between them. This CDR3 contains 14 residues. CDR3 sequence (DNA): TGTGCCAGCAGTTTATCGGCGGGCAATCAGCCCCAGCATTTT. This codes for CASSLSAGNQPQHF.

In its sample, this clonotype ranks as medium-sized (0.01 to 0.1%). The rearrangement joins TRBV7-9 to TRBJ1-3; no reliable D call. The CDR3 spans 16 residues. The V gene lost 0 bases and the J gene lost 0 bases, with 9 bases spanning the gap. The V gene's germline CDR1 is SEHNR and CDR2 FQNEAQ (reference sequence). CDR3 DNA: TGTGCCAGCAGCTTAGCATCGACGGCCTCTGGAAACACCATATATTTT. This sequence encodes CASSLASTASGNTIYF. The entire variable domain, with the rest obtained from reference TRBV7-9 and TRBJ1-3, is as follows: DTGVSQNPRHKITKRGQNVTFRCDPISEHNRLYWYRQTLGQGPEFLTYFQNEAQLEKSRLLSDRFSAERPKGSFSTLEIQRTEQGDSAMYLCASSLASTASGNTIYFGEGSWLTVV.

This clonotype was found many times. The genes are TRBV7-2 and TRBJ2-2, with TRBD2 as a possible D gene (6 bases). V was cut by 3 bases and J by 5 bases, with 13 bases left in between. This CDR3 spans 15 amino acids. The germline V gene has CDR1 SGHTA and CDR2 FQGNSA. In nucleotides, the CDR3 is TGTGCCAGCAGCTTCACGGGACTGATAACCGGGGAGCTGTTTTTT. Its protein product is CASSFTGLITGELFF.

At least ten counts were recorded for this clonotype. This chain joins TRBV7-2 and TRBJ2-7; no clear D. Between the trimmed V and J ends, which lost 1 base and 5 bases, there was a span of 15 bases. This CDR3 comprises 15 residues. The germline V gene encodes CDR1 SGHTA and CDR2 FQGNSA. The chain's CDR3 is CASSLVSRRVDEQYF. As DNA, the CDR3 is TGTGCCAGCAGCTTAGTATCGCGTAGGGTTGACGAGCAGTACTTC. The entire variable domain, with the rest obtained from reference TRBV7-2 and TRBJ2-7, is as follows: GAGVSQSPSNKVTEKGKDVELRCDPISGHTALYWYRQSLGQGLEFLIYFQGNSAPDKSGLPSDRFSAERTGGSVSTLTIQRTQQEDSAVYLCASSLVSRRVDEQYFGPGTRLTVT.

This clonotype was picked up many times. The rearrangement uses TRBV20-1 and TRBJ2-5; D is perhaps TRBD1 or TRBD2 (5 bases each). Deletions cut 0 bases from V and 1 base from J, with 6 bases between. Germline CDR1 is DFQATT and CDR2 is SNEGSKA (reference sequence). This CDR3 has 13 residues. The CDR3 region is CSAREGVQETQYF. For the CDR3, the DNA is TGCAGTGCTAGAGAGGGGGTCCAAGAGACCCAGTACTTC.

This clonotype is categorized as medium-sized. The chain uses TRBV7-2 and TRBJ2-5; possible D gene TRBD2, 5 bases. V gave up 6 bases and J gave up 7 bases, with 9 bases separating them. In germline, CDR1 is SGHTA, CDR2 FQGNSA. This CDR3 spans 11 amino acids. The CDR3 DNA follows: TGTGCCAGCAGGGTTCGGGGGACCCAGTACTTC. It encodes CASRVRGTQYF.

This clonotype is labeled large. This chain links TRBV3-1 with TRBJ1-3; a possible D gene is TRBD1 (5 bases). The CDR3 sequence is 17 residues long. Germline loops: CDR1 LGHDT, CDR2 YNNKEL (reference sequence). Trimming removed 4 bases at V and 1 base at J, with 17 bases between. CDR3 region: CASSRGLPSGSGNTIYF. The CDR3 DNA is TGTGCCAGCAGCCGCGGACTTCCTTCAGGGTCTGGAAACACCATATATTTT.

This clonotype appeared many times. This rearrangement joins TRBV29-1 to TRBJ1-1; 7 bases agree with TRBD1. CDR1 is SQVTM and CDR2 is ANQGSEA in the germline V gene. Trimming at V came to 6 bases and at J to 3 bases, leaving 7 bases not matched to a gene. This CDR3 comprises 13 residues. CDR3 region: CSVVTGRDTEAFF. The DNA for the CDR3 is TGCAGCGTCGTGACAGGGCGGGACACTGAAGCTTTCTTT.

This clonotype was seen only a few times. The chain has TRBV30 and TRBJ1-5, with TRBD1 as a possible D gene (5 bases). There are 14 residues in the CDR3. V was cut by 4 bases and J by 3 bases, with 13 bases left in between. Germline assignment: CDR1 GTSNPN and CDR2 SVGIG (reference sequence). The CDR3 loop is CAWKGTGFNQPQHF. Written as DNA, the CDR3 is TGTGCCTGGAAGGGTACAGGTTTCAATCAGCCCCAGCATTTT.

This clonotype occurred many times. V and J are TRBV6-1 and TRBJ2-1; 10 nucleotides align to TRBD2. The J segment lost 5 bases and the V segment lost 2 bases, leaving 3 bases of the junction unmatched. CDR3 length: 15 amino acids. The germline gives CDR1 MNHNS, CDR2 SASEGT. CDR3 coding DNA: TGTGCCAGCAGTGAAAAAACTAGCGGGAACAATGAGCAGTTCTTC. Its protein is CASSEKTSGNNEQFF.

This clonotype was detected many times. The V gene is TRBV10-3, the J gene TRBJ2-5; the match to TRBD2 covers 13 bases. CDR1 is ENHRY and CDR2 is SYGVKD in the germline V gene. V trimming: 5 bases; J trimming: 4 bases; junction bases outside the gene matches: 7. The CDR3 is 16 amino acids. The CDR3 protein is CAISKGLAGNGETQYF. For the CDR3, the DNA is TGTGCCATCAGTAAGGGACTAGCGGGAAACGGAGAGACCCAGTACTTC.

This clonotype was counted ten times or more. The chain's CDR3 is CSARERESSTDTQYF. The CDR3, as DNA: TGCAGTGCTAGAGAGAGGGAATCTTCCACAGATACGCAGTATTTT. This sequence joins TRBV20-1 and TRBJ2-3, with D perhaps TRBD2 (5 bases). CDR3 length: 15 amino acids. Trimming shortened V by 0 bases and J by 2 bases, and 12 bases separated the two germline ends. The germline CDR1 and CDR2 sequences are DFQATT and SNEGSKA (reference sequence).

Ten or more counts support this clonotype. The CDR3 sequence: CSVEKDTEETQYF. In nucleotides, the CDR3 is TGCAGCGTTGAAAAGGACACCGAAGAGACCCAGTACTTC. The rearrangement uses TRBV29-1 and TRBJ2-5; perhaps TRBD1 as D (5 bases). The CDR3 consists of 13 residues. Germline lookup yields CDR1 SQVTM and CDR2 ANQGSEA. Trimming took 2 bases from V and 3 from J, leaving 10 bases between them.

The count of this clonotype is one. V is TRBV20-1 and J is TRBJ2-7, with 11 bases matching TRBD2. There are 16 residues in the CDR3. The J segment lost 2 bases and the V segment lost 2 bases, leaving 8 bases of the junction unmatched. Germline CDR1 is DFQATT and CDR2 is SNEGSKA (reference sequence). CDR3 region: CSARPRTSGLAYEQYF. CDR3 in DNA: TGCAGTGCTAGACCTAGGACTAGCGGGTTAGCCTACGAGCAGTACTTC.

This clonotype was counted at least ten times. V and J are TRBV12-3 or TRBV12-4 and TRBJ2-2; 7 bases match TRBD2. The CDR3 runs 15 residues. The trim removed 7 bases at V and 5 bases at J, leaving 10 bases unmatched. CDR3 coding DNA: TGTGCCAGCACCCTGGGGGGGGGAGGAACCGGGGAGCTGTTTTTT. The encoded protein is CASTLGGGGTGELFF.

In its sample, this clonotype was seen many times. The rearrangement links TRBV11-2 to TRBJ2-3; D not resolved. V shed 1 base and J shed 6 bases, with 14 bases lying between them. CDR3 size: 15 residues. Germline assignment: CDR1 SGHAT and CDR2 FQNNGV. The CDR3 spells CASSLGEARSDTQYF. The CDR3, as DNA: TGTGCCAGCAGCTTAGGAGAGGCGCGGTCGGATACGCAGTATTTT.

This sequence joins TRBV20-1 and TRBJ2-2; 10 nucleotides line up with TRBD2. Germline CDR1 reads DFQATT; CDR2 reads SNEGSKA (reference sequence). The V gene end was trimmed by 3 bases and the J gene end by 3 bases; junction bases not matched to a gene: 4. The CDR3 spans 15 residues. Here the CDR3 reads CSASPGTSDTGELFF. The CDR3 DNA reads as TGCAGTGCTAGTCCCGGGACTAGCGACACCGGGGAGCTGTTTTTT.

Ten or more counts support this clonotype. The chain employs TRBV24-1 and TRBJ2-1, with 10 bases identical to TRBD1. V dropped 6 bases and J dropped 8; count of bases not matched to a gene: 12. The germline V gene has CDR1 KGHDR and CDR2 SFDVKD. The CDR3 covers 16 residues. CDR3 sequence: CATSRGGRQGADEQFF. The CDR3 DNA follows: TGTGCCACCAGTAGGGGGGGTAGACAGGGGGCTGATGAGCAGTTCTTC.

Ten or more counts support this clonotype. The genes are TRBV5-1 and TRBJ2-5, with TRBD2 identical over 9 bases. V lost 6 bases, J lost 3 bases, and 9 bases stayed unmatched. Germline CDR1 reads SGHRS; CDR2 reads YFSETQ. The CDR3 loop spans 15 amino acids. The CDR3 spells CASTDLVAGEETQYF. CDR3 coding DNA: TGCGCCAGCACGGATTTGGTAGCGGGAGAAGAGACCCAGTACTTC.

This clonotype was recorded many times. The chain links TRBV29-1 to TRBJ2-1; D unresolved. The CDR3 totals 15 residues. Trimming took 7 bases from V and 1 from J, leaving 17 bases between them. The germline V gene has CDR1 SQVTM and CDR2 ANQGSEA. This CDR3 reads CSADLDPYSYNEQFF. In nucleotides, the CDR3 is TGCAGCGCCGACCTGGATCCGTATTCCTACAATGAGCAGTTCTTC.

This clonotype rates as medium-sized. This chain joins TRBV20-1 and TRBJ2-7; TRBD2 agrees at 7 bases. This CDR3 comprises 17 residues. J lost 6 bases, V lost 2 bases, and 19 bases had no gene match. Germline V gene data show CDR1 as DFQATT and CDR2 as SNEGSKA (reference sequence). The CDR3 DNA sequence: TGCAGTGCTAGACCGATCCGGGAGGTCCTCCCAGGAGGCGAGCAGTACTTC. Translated: CSARPIREVLPGGEQYF.

This clonotype was detected many times. The rearrangement joins TRBV7-2 to TRBJ1-1, with 7 bases matching TRBD1. CDR3 size: 14 residues. Trimming at V came to 5 bases and at J to 3 bases, leaving 6 bases not matched to a gene. Germline assignment: CDR1 SGHTA and CDR2 FQGNSA. In nucleotides, the CDR3 is TGTGCCAGCAGCACTCGACAGGGCGACACTGAAGCTTTCTTT. It encodes CASSTRQGDTEAFF. The whole variable domain, remainder taken from reference TRBV7-2 and TRBJ1-1, is GAGVSQSPSNKVTEKGKDVELRCDPISGHTALYWYRQSLGQGLEFLIYFQGNSAPDKSGLPSDRFSAERTGGSVSTLTIQRTQQEDSAVYLCASSTRQGDTEAFFGQGTRLTVV.

This clonotype was detected only a few times. This rearrangement joins TRBV5-1 to TRBJ2-1, with D possibly matching TRBD2 (5 bases). There are 15 residues in the CDR3. Trimming stripped 4 bases from V and 8 bases from J, with 19 bases between. The germline V gene has CDR1 SGHRS and CDR2 YFSETQ. The CDR3 here is CASSHSGAGEHEQFF. The CDR3 DNA follows: TGCGCCAGCAGCCACTCGGGCGCTGGGGAGCATGAGCAGTTCTTC.